Sequencing of this T cell receptor beta chain was carried out in a study of T cells after yellow fever vaccination. About the study: Fractions containing few cells were prepared with SMART-Seq v4 Ultra Low Input. Study observations and caveats: The study noted that FACS-sorted repertoires could contain abundant clonotypes contaminating from the bulk population.

TCRdb reprocessed the 5' RACE reads with MiXCR, giving one entry per CDR3 protein. The sample carries under 600,000 distinct CDR3 sequences, around an eighth recorded once. CDR1 and CDR2 (germline): SGHRS, YFSETQ. V gave up 5 bases and J gave up 1 base, with 21 bases separating them. This CDR3 comprises 17 residues. This clonotype has just a few counts. Its target is not known. This clonotype was sampled from a man aged 25-45 years who received the YFV17D yellow fever vaccine. Sequenced material: PBMCs, taken on the day of the yellow fever booster vaccination. The rearrangement joins TRBV5-1 to TRBJ2-5, with no clear D. The DNA of the CDR3 is TGCGCCAGCAGTCTCATGGGTCTAGAAAAATTCCAAGAGACCCAGTACTTC. Translation gives CASSLMGLEKFQETQYF. Drawing the rest from reference TRBV5-1 and TRBJ2-5, the complete variable domain is KAGVTQTPRYLIKTRGQQVTLSCSPISGHRSVSWYQQTPGQGLQFLFEYFSETQRNKGNFPGRFSGRQFSNSRSEMNVSTLELGDSALYLCASSLMGLEKFQETQYFGPGTRLLVL.